The 9 T cell receptor beta chains below were found in one sample sequenced in a study of blood T cell repertoires in COVID-19. Data came from immunoSEQ multiplex PCR; TCRdb stores just in-frame clones and leaves some out. The repertoire holds more than 250,000 clones, approximately 82% seen once, with about 1.2% in the top ten. Sequencing input: peripheral blood. The receptor source for this set is a woman aged 50 to 65 with acute or convalescent COVID-19.

There are a few counts of this clone. CDR3 DNA: TGTGCCAGCAGCCTAGCTGGGAGAGGCTACACCTTC. It specifies CASSLAGRGYTF. The chain employs TRBV5-6 and TRBJ1-2; D is ambiguous. V dropped 4 bases and J dropped 8 bases, with 12 bases sitting between them. The CDR3 runs to 12 residues. Germline loops: CDR1 SGHDT, CDR2 YYEEEE.

J is TRBJ2-1 and V is TRBV12-3 or TRBV12-4; a weak D match, TRBD1 (6 bases). This CDR3 is 12 amino acids long. V lost 6 bases and J lost 14, with 17 bases in between. This CDR3 is CASRRDTLRKFF. DNA for the CDR3: TGTGCCAGCAGAAGGGACACCCTAAGAAAGTTCTTC.

The J gene is TRBJ1-2, the V gene TRBV10-3; 8 bases align to TRBD1. In germline, CDR1 is ENHRY, CDR2 SYGVKD. The CDR3 sequence is 13 residues long. V dropped 10 bases and J dropped 2; count of bases not matched to a gene: 6. The CDR3 is CATGTGQNYGYTF. DNA for the CDR3: TGTGCCACCGGGACAGGTCAAAACTATGGCTACACCTTC.

The V and J genes are TRBV2 and TRBJ1-5; D may be TRBD1 (6 bases). Trimming removed 0 bases at V and 7 bases at J, with 10 bases between. This CDR3 region has 14 residues. Germline V gene data show CDR1 as SNHLY and CDR2 as FYNNEI. The CDR3 DNA sequence: TGTGCCAGCAGTGAAGCACAGGGCCCCCAGCCCCAGCATTTT. Translation: CASSEAQGPQPQHF.

The chain employs TRBV10-1 and TRBJ1-1; 9 bases fit TRBD1. Germline V gene lookup returns CDR1 WNHNN and CDR2 SYGVQD (reference sequence). CDR3 length: 18 residues. The V segment lost 3 bases and the J segment 5 bases; nucleotides outside the gene matches: 16. CDR3 amino acids: CASSDSTGGLAPGTEAFF. The DNA for the CDR3 is TGCGCCAGCAGTGACTCGACAGGGGGTCTAGCCCCGGGAACTGAAGCTTTCTTT.

V and J are TRBV9 and TRBJ2-3; 8 bases map to TRBD2. The CDR3 totals 16 residues. Per germline, CDR1 SGDLS and CDR2 YYNGEE. The ends lost 2 bases at V and 1 base at J; junction bases unmatched: 6. DNA of the CDR3: TGTGCCAGCAGCGTTGATTGGCGGGGGGGCACAGATACGCAGTATTTT. Its protein is CASSVDWRGGTDTQYF.

Only a few counts were recorded for this clone. V gene TRBV7-2 combines with J gene TRBJ2-7; 11 nucleotides align to TRBD2. CDR3 length equals 18 residues. The V segment lost 1 base and the J segment 2 bases; nucleotides outside the gene matches: 10. The germline CDR1 and CDR2 sequences are SGHTA and FQGNSA. DNA of the CDR3: TGTGCCAGCAGCTTAGTACGAACCCTAGCGGGGGGTCCCTACGAGCAGTACGTC. Its translation is CASSLVRTLAGGPYEQYV.

This chain joins TRBV12-3 or TRBV12-4 and TRBJ2-7, with a possible D match to TRBD1 (6 bases). V was trimmed by 3 bases and J by 5 bases, leaving 11 bases between them. The CDR3 length is 13 residues. CDR3 in DNA: TGTGCCAGCAGTTTGGGCAGGGGCGACGAGCAGTACTTC. It codes for CASSLGRGDEQYF.

The V call is TRBV5-1, the J call TRBJ1-4; TRBD1 matches 7 bases. CDR1 SGHRS and CDR2 YFSETQ come from the germline V gene. The CDR3 loop spans 14 amino acids. J gave up 8 bases and V 5 bases, and 9 bases lay outside the gene matches. The CDR3 spells CASSLTGLAEKLFF. The CDR3 region has the DNA TGCGCCAGCAGTTTGACAGGGCTGGCCGAAAAACTGTTTTTT.